This T cell receptor beta chain came from a study of identical twins. Germline loops: CDR1 MNHEY, CDR2 SVGEGT. V trimming: 5 bases; J trimming: 6 bases; junction bases outside the gene matches: 14. The CDR3 is made up of 18 amino acids. With template switching, a universal primer site was added, and the cDNA carried unique molecular identifiers. From the 5' RACE reads, TCRdb called clonotypes with MiXCR, one entry per CDR3 protein. Of fewer than 550,000 distinct CDR3 sequences in the sample, around an eighth are singletons; the top ten hold about 0.94%. This same sample was also taken into another study, of yellow fever vaccine responses in identical twins.

V usage is TRBV6-2 or TRBV6-3 and J usage is TRBJ2-2; 11 bases match TRBD2. The receptor comes from a woman aged 18-29 years in good health. The sample consisted of CD4+ T cells sorted from blood. The CDR3 region is CASSLFGLAGGGSGELFF. The DNA for the CDR3 is TGTGCCAGCAGTCTATTCGGACTAGCGGGCGGAGGCTCCGGGGAGCTGTTTTTT.